What follows describes a single T cell receptor beta chain. The method was immunoSEQ multiplex PCR; TCRdb's version includes in-frame clones alone and lacks a portion of them. The data contain 300,000 to 350,000 clones, about 80% of them singletons. The CDR3 runs 16 residues. The germline V gene encodes CDR1 SGHRS and CDR2 YFSETQ. V lost 0 bases and J 0 bases, leaving 10 bases between the germline ends. This record belongs to a study of cytotoxic CD8 clonotypes in ibrutinib-treated CLL. In the study overall: Researchers reported 11 relapsed/refractory and roughly 15 treatment-naive patients, about 17 of them IGHV unmutated.

The sequence was collected from a human donor with chronic lymphocytic leukemia. The material was PBMCs, obtained before ibrutinib treatment. This chain connects TRBV5-1 to TRBJ1-5; D gene unclear. As DNA, the CDR3 is TGCGCCAGCAGCTTGGCCTCAGGCGATAGCAATCAGCCCCAGCATTTT. Translated: CASSLASGDSNQPQHF.